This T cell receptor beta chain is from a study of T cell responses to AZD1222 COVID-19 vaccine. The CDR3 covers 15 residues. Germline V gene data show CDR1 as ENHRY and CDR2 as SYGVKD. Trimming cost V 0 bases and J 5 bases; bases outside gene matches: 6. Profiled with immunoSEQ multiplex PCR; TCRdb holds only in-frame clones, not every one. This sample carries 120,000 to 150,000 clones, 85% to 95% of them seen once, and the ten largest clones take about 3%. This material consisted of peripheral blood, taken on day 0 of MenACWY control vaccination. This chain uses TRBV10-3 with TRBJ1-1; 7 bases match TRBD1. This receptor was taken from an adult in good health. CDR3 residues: CAISESNQGGTEAFF. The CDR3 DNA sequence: TGTGCCATCAGTGAGTCGAATCAGGGGGGGACTGAAGCTTTCTTT.